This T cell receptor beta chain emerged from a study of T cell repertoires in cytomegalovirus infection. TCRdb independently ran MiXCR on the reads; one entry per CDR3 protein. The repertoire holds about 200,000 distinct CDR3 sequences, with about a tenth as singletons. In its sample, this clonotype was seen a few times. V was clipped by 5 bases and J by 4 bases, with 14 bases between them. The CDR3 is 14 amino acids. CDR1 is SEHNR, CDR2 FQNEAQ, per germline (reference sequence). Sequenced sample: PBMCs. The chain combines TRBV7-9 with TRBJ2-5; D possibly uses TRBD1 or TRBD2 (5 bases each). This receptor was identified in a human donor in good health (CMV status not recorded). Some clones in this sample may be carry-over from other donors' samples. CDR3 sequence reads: CASSLGRGRETQYF. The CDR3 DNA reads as TGTGCCAGCAGCCTGGGACGGGGACGAGAGACCCAGTACTTC.